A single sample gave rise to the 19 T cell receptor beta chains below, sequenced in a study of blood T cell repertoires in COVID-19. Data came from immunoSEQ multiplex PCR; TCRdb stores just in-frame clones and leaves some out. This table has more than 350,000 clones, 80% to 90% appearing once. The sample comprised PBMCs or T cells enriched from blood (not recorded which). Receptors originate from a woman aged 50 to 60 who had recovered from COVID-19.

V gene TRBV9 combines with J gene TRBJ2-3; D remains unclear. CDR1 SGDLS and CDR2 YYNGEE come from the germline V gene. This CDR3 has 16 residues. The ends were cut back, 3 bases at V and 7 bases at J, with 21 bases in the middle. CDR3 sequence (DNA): TGTGCCAGCAGCGCGTCCGACTTCCCCGGCCCCCATACGCAGTATTTT. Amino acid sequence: CASSASDFPGPHTQYF. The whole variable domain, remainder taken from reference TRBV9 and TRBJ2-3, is DSGVTQTPKHLITATGQRVTLRCSPRSGDLSVYWYQQSLDQGLQFLIQYYNGEERAKGNILERFSAQQFPDLHSELNLSSLELGDSALYFCASSASDFPGPHTQYFGPGTRLTVL.

CDR3 DNA: TGTGCCAGCAGCGCAAAACAGATCTTAGCGGGGGGGCCCCGAAGCACAGATACGCAGTATTTT. Protein product: CASSAKQILAGGPRSTDTQYF. This rearrangement joins TRBV9 to TRBJ2-3, with TRBD2 matching over 11 bases. Germline CDR1 is SGDLS and CDR2 is YYNGEE. V trimming: 3 bases; J trimming: 0 bases; junction bases outside the gene matches: 18. There are 21 residues in the CDR3.

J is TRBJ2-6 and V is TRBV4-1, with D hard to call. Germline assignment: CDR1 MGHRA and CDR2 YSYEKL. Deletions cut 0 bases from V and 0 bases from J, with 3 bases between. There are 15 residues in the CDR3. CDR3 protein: CASSQDSSGANVLTF. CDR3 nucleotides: TGCGCCAGCAGCCAAGACAGCTCTGGGGCCAACGTCCTGACTTTC.

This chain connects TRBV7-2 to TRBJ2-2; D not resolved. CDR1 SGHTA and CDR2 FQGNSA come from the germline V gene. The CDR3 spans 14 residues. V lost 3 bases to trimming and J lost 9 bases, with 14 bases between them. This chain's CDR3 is CASSFARKGRELFF. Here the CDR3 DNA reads TGTGCCAGCAGCTTTGCGCGGAAAGGCCGGGAGCTGTTTTTT.

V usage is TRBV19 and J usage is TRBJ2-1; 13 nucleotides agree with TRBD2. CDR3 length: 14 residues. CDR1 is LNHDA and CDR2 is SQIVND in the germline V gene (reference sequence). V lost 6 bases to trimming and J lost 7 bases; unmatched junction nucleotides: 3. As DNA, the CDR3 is TGTGCCAGTAGACCGGGACTAGCGGGGAATGAGCAGTTCTTC. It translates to CASRPGLAGNEQFF.

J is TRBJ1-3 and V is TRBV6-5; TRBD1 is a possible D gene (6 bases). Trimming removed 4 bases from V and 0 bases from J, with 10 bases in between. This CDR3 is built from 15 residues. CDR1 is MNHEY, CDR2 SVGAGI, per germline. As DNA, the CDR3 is TGTGCCAGCAGTTCTCAGGGGAGCTCTGGAAACACCATATATTTT. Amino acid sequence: CASSSQGSSGNTIYF.

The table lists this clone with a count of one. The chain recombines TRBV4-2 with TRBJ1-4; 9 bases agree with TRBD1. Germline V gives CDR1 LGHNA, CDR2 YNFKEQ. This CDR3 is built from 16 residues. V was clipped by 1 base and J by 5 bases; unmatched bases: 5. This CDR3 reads CASSQGPGQGNEKLFF. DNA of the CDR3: TGTGCCAGCAGCCAAGGGCCGGGACAGGGAAATGAAAAACTGTTTTTT.

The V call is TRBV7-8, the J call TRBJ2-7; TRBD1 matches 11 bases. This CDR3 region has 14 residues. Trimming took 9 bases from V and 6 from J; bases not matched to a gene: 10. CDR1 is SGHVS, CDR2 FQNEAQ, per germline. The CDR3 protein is CASIARGQGGEQYF. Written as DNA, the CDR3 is TGTGCCAGTATAGCCCGGGGACAGGGGGGCGAGCAGTACTTC.

The CDR3 coding sequence is TGTGCCAGCAGCCTACGGGGGGGCTCTGGAAACACCATATATTTT. This codes for CASSLRGGSGNTIYF. This chain joins TRBV5-5 and TRBJ1-3; the D gene is possibly TRBD1 (5 bases). The CDR3 totals 15 residues. Trimming shortened V by 4 bases and J by 0 bases, and 11 bases separated the two germline ends. Germline V lookup: CDR1 SGHKS, CDR2 YYEKEE (reference sequence).

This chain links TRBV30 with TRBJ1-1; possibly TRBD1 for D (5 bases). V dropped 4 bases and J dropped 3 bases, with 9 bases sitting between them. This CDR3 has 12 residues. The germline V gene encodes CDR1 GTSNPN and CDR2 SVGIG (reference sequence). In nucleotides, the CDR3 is TGTGCCTGGACCAGCAGGGACACTGAAGCTTTCTTT. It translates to CAWTSRDTEAFF. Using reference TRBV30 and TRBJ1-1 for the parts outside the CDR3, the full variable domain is SQTIHQWPATLVQPVGSPLSLECTVEGTSNPNLYWYRQAAGRGLQLLFYSVGIGQISSEVPQNLSASRPQDRQFILSSKKLLLSDSGFYLCAWTSRDTEAFFGQGTRLTVV.

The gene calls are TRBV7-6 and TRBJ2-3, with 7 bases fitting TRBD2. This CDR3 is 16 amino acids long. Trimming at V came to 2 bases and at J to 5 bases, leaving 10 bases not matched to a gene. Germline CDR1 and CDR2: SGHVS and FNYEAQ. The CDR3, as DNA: TGTGCCAGCAGCTTACATTTGGGGGGGGGTGGAGATACGCAGTATTTT. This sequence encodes CASSLHLGGGGDTQYF.

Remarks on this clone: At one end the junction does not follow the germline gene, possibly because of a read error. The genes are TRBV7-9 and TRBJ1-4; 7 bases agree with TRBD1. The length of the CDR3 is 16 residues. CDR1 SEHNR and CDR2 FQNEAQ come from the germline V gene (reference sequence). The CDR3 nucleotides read TGTGCCAGCAGTTTAGGGGGGACAGCTCGGGGTGAAAAACTGTTTTTT. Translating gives CASSLGGTARGEKLFF.

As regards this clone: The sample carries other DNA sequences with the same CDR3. The CDR3, as DNA: TGTGCCAGCCGGGGTAACACTGAAGCTTTCTTT. Residues: CASRGNTEAFF. The chain joins TRBV28 to TRBJ1-1; D call uncertain. V was cut by 8 bases and J by 2 bases, with 6 bases left in between. The CDR3 is 11 amino acids. Germline V CDR1 and CDR2: MDHEN, SYDVKM.

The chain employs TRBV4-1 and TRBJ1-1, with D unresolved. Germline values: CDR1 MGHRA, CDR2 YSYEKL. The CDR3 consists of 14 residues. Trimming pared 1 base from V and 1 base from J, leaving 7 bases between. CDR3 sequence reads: CASSQGLPNTEAFF. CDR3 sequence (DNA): TGCGCCAGCAGCCAAGGTCTCCCGAACACTGAAGCTTTCTTT.

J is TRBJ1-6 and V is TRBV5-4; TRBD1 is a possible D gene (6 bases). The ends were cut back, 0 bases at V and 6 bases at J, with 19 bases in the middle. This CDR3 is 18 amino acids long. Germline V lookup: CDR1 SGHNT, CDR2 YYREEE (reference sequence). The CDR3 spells CASSLVPIYRDGNSPLHF. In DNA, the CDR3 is TGTGCCAGCAGCTTGGTCCCCATTTACAGGGATGGTAATTCACCCCTCCACTTT.

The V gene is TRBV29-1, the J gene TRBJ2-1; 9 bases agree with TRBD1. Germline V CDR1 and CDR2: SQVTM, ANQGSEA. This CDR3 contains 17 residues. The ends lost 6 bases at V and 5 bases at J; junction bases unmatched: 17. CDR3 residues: CSVDSRLGQGRDNEQFF. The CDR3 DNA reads TGCAGCGTCGATAGCCGCCTGGGACAGGGTCGTGACAATGAGCAGTTCTTC.

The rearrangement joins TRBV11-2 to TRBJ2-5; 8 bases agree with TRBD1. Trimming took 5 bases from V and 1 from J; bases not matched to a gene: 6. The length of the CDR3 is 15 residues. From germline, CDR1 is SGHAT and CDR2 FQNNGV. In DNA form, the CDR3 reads TGTGCCAGCAGCCCCAGAGGGACAGGCCAAGAGACCCAGTACTTC. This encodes CASSPRGTGQETQYF.

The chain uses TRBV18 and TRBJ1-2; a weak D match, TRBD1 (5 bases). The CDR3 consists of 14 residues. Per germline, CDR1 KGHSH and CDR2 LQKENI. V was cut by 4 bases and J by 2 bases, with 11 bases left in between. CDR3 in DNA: TGTGCCAGCTCACTAATGGACACAAACTATGGCTACACCTTC. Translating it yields CASSLMDTNYGYTF. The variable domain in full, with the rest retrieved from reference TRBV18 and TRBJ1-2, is NAGVMQNPRHLVRRRGQEARLRCSPMKGHSHVYWYRQLPEEGLKFMVYLQKENIIDESGMPKERFSAEFPKEGPSILRIQQVVRGDSAAYFCASSLMDTNYGYTFGSGTRLTVV.

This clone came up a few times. The DNA of the CDR3 is TGTGCCAGCAGTTTTGTGGGGGGGGAAAAACTGTTTTTT. Translating gives CASSFVGGEKLFF. The chain couples TRBV12-3 or TRBV12-4 to TRBJ1-4, with a tentative D call TRBD1 (5 bases). The V end was cut by 3 bases, the J end by 8 bases, with 10 bases between. The CDR3 totals 13 residues.